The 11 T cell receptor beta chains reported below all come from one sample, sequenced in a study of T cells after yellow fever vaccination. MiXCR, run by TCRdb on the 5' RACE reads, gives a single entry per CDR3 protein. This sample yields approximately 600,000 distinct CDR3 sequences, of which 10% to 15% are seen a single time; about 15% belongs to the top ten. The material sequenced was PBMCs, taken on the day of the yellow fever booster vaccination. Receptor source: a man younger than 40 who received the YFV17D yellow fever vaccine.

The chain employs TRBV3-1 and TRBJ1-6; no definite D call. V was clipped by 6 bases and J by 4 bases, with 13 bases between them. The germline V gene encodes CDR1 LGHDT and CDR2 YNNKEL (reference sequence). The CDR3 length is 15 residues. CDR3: CASSPDGNYNSPLHF. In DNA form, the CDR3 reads TGTGCCAGCAGTCCCGACGGAAATTATAATTCACCCCTCCACTTT.

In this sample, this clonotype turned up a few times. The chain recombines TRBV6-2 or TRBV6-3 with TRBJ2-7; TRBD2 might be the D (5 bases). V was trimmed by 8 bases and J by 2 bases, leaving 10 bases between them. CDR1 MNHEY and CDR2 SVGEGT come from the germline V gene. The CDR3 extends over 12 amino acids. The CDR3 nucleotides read TGTGCCAGCGGGGAGACGACCTACGAGCAGTACTTC. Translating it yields CASGETTYEQYF.

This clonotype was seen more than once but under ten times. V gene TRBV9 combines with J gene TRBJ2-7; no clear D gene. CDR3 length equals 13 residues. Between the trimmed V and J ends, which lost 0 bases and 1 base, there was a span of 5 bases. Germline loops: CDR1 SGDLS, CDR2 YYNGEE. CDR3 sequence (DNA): TGTGCCAGCAGCGTAGAGGCGTCCTACGAGCAGTACTTC. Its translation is CASSVEASYEQYF.

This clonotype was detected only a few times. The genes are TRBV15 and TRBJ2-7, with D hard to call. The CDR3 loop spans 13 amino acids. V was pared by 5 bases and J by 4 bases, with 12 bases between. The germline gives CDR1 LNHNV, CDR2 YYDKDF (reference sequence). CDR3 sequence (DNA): TGTGCCACCAGCGTCCCGGGCCATTACGAGCAGTACTTC. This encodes CATSVPGHYEQYF.

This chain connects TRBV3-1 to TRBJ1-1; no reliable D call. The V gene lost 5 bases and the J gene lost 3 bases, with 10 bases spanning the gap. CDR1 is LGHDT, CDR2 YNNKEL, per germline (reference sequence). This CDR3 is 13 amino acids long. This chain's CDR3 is CASSFRWDTEAFF. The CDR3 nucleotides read TGTGCCAGCAGCTTCCGTTGGGACACTGAAGCTTTCTTT.

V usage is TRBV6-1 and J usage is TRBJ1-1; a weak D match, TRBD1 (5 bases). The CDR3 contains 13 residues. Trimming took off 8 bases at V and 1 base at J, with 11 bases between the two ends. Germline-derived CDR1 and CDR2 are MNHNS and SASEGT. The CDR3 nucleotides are TGTGCCAGCCGACAGCTAACGAACACTGAAGCTTTCTTT. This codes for CASRQLTNTEAFF.

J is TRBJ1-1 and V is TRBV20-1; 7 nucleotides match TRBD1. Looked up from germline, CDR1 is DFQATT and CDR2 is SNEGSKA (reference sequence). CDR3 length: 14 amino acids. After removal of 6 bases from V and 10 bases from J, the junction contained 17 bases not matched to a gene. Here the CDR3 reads CSAELGTGVSRAFF. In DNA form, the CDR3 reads TGCAGTGCCGAGCTCGGCACAGGGGTCTCGAGAGCTTTCTTT.

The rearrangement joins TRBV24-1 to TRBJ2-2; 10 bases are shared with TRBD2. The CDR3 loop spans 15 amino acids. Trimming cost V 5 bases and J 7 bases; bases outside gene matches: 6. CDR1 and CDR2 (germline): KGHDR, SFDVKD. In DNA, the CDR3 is TGTGCCACCAGTGGTCTAGCGGGAGCGATCGGGGAGCTGTTTTTT. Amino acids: CATSGLAGAIGELFF.

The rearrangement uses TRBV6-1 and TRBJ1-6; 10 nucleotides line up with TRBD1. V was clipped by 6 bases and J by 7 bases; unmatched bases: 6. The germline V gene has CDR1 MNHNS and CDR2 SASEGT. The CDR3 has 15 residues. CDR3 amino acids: CASRPWTGGNSPLHF. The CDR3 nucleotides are TGTGCCAGCAGACCCTGGACAGGGGGGAATTCACCCCTCCACTTT.

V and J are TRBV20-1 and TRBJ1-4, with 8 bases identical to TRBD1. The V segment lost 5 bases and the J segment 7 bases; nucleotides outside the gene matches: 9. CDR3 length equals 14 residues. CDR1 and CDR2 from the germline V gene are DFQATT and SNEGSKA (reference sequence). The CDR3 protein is CSAAAGQGVEKLFF. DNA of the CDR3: TGCAGTGCTGCGGCCGGACAGGGAGTTGAAAAACTGTTTTTT.

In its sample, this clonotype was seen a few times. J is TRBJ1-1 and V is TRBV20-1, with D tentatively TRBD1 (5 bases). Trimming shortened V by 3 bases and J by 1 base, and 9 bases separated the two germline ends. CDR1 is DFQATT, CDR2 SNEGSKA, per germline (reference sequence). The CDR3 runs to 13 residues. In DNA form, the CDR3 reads TGCAGTGCTAGTGGGGGGTCGAACACTGAAGCTTTCTTT. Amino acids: CSASGGSNTEAFF.